This TCR beta chain was recovered during a study of T cell responses to AZD1222 COVID-19 vaccine. Study-wide background: Samples with a second dose at about 4 or about 12 weeks were pooled together. Study observations and caveats: Spike-wide vaccine-associated CD4 TCRs dominated at 160-218 and 743-854. Repertoires were obtained only post-peak T cell response. Targets within unmutated variant regions were reportedly found for nearly half of spike-specific TCRs.

The germline V gene has CDR1 SGHNT and CDR2 YYREEE (reference sequence). V lost 2 bases to trimming and J lost 4 bases, with 9 bases between them. This CDR3 contains 13 residues. With regard to this clone: Its antigen is not known.

Here immunoSEQ multiplex PCR was the method, and the copy in TCRdb shows in-frame clones only, minus some. The sample comprises 150,000 to 200,000 clones, less than 95% of which are singletons, and about 0.64% rests with the top ten. This rearrangement joins TRBV5-4 to TRBJ1-2, with D unresolved. The sample in question was peripheral blood, obtained on day 0 of AZD1222 vaccination. The receptor was derived from an adult in good health. The CDR3 loop reads CASSLGGSYGYTF. Here the CDR3 DNA reads TGTGCCAGCAGCTTAGGAGGGAGCTATGGCTACACCTTC.